The T cell receptor beta chain under discussion was sequenced for a study of cytomegalovirus exposure and HLA in healthy donors. Study observations and caveats: Per a later analysis, HLA-associated TCR beta chains showed more clonal expansion than other, equally common TCR beta chains.

Turning to this clone: Its antigen is not known.

PCR primers comprised 60 Vbeta and 13 Jbeta primers. Data came from immunoSEQ multiplex PCR; TCRdb stores just in-frame clones and leaves some out. The table lists 150,000 to 200,000 clones, more than 80% of them singletons. The CDR3 covers 14 residues. Germline assignment: CDR1 MNHEY and CDR2 SVGAGI. The ends were cut back, 4 bases at V and 2 bases at J, with 10 bases in the middle. The sequence came from a woman younger than 35 in good health and CMV-seropositive. The V gene is TRBV6-5, the J gene TRBJ2-3; perhaps TRBD2 as D (6 bases). Source material: PBMCs. Written as DNA, the CDR3 is TGTGCCAGCAGTTTCACTAGCTCCACAGATACGCAGTATTTT. Translation: CASSFTSSTDTQYF.